This TCR beta chain was sequenced during a study of blood T cell repertoires in COVID-19. Study at large: Acute and convalescent COVID-19 specimens originated in the United States, Italy and Spain.

In the authors' workflow: For nucleated cells, counts were estimated from reference gene primer amplification. Sequencing was performed with immunoSEQ multiplex PCR; in TCRdb, only in-frame clones are kept and a portion is missing. From that table come the V and J calls and clone size; the DNA was used to work out D and trimming. The repertoire consists of fewer than 130,000 clones, with approximately 81% occurring once and the leading ten covering 2.1%. The sample taken for sequencing was peripheral blood. The clonotype comes from a human donor in a cohort sampled during active COVID-19.

CDR3 nucleotides: TGTGCCAGCAGCGATACTAGCGGTGGAGAGACCCAGTACTTC. Its protein product is CASSDTSGGETQYF. The rearrangement joins TRBV5-4 to TRBJ2-5; 8 nucleotides agree with TRBD2. V was pared by 4 bases and J by 4 bases, with 6 bases of the junction left unmatched. Germline CDR1 is SGHNT and CDR2 is YYREEE (reference sequence). This CDR3 spans 14 amino acids.